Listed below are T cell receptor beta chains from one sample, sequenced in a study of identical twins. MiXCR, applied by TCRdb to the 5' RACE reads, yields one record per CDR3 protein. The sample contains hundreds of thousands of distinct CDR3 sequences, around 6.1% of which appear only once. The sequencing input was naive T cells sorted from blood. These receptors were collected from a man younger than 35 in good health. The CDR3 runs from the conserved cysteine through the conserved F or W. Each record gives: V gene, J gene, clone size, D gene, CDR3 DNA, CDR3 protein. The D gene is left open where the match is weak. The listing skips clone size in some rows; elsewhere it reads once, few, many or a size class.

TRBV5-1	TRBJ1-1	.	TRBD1	TGCGCCAGCAGCTTGGCCTCACAGGGGAGTACTGAAGCTTTCTTT	CASSLASQGSTEAFF
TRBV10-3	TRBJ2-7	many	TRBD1	TGTGCCATCAGCCTGGGACAGGGGGCGTACGAGCAGTACTTC	CAISLGQGAYEQYF
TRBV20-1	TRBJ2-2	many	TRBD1	TGCAGTGCTAGGGGGGACAGGGGGCGAACCGGGGAGCTGTTTTTT	CSARGDRGRTGELFF
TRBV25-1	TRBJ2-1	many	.	TGTGCCAGCAGTGAATTCAAAGGACAGTCCTACAATGAGCAGTTCTTC	CASSEFKGQSYNEQFF
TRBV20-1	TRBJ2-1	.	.	TGCAGTGTCCAGGAAGGGAGGGGGGGGTACAATGAGCAGTTCTTC	CSVQEGRGGYNEQFF
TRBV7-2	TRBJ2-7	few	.	TGTGCCAGCAGCTTAGTACGGGAGCGGTCCTACGAGCAGTACTTC	CASSLVRERSYEQYF
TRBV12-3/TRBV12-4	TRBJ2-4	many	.	TGTGCCAGCAGCCTCGGGCTAGCCAAAAACATTCAGTACTTC	CASSLGLAKNIQYF
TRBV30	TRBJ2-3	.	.	TGTGCCTGGAACTCTGACAGGTTAATCACAGATACGCAGTATTTT	CAWNSDRLITDTQYF
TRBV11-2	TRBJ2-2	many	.	TGTGCCAGCAGCGGTCCGGCTGGGGAGCTGTTTTTT	CASSGPAGELFF
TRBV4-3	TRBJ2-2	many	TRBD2	TGCGCCAGCAGCCAAAAACTAGCGGGAGGAACCGGGGAGCTGTTTTTT	CASSQKLAGGTGELFF
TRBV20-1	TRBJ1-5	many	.	TGCAGTGCTAGGGATTATAGCAATCAGCCCCAGCATTTT	CSARDYSNQPQHF
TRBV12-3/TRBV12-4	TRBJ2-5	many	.	TGTGACCGGGAGACCCAGTACTTC	CDRETQYF
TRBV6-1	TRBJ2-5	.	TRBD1	TGTGCCACCTCGGACAGGGGGCAAGAGACCCAGTACTTC	CATSDRGQETQYF
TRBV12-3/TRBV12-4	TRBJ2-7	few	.	TGTGCCAGCGCCATTGCAGGATACTACGAGCAGTACTTC	CASAIAGYYEQYF
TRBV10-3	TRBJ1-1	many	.	TGTGCCATCATGCTCGGGGGGTCGAATGAAGCTTTCTTT	CAIMLGGSNEAFF
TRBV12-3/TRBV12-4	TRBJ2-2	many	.	TGTGCCAGCAGTTTCGGAGCGGCCGCCGGGGAGCTGTTTTTT	CASSFGAAAGELFF
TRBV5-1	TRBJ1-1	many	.	TGCGCCAGCAGCTTGGGAGGGCGAGGTGGCCCTGAAGCTTTCTTT	CASSLGGRGGPEAFF
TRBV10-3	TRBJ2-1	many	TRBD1	TGTGCCATTACCGACCCGGGACAGGGGTCCTACAATGAGCAGTTCTTC	CAITDPGQGSYNEQFF
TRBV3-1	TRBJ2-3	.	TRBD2	TGTGCCAGCAGCCAAGGGAGTAGACTAGCGGGAGGGATCACAGATACGCAGTATTTT	CASSQGSRLAGGITDTQYF
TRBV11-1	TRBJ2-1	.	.	TGTGCCAGCAGCTTAGGTTCCCGGAGGGAGGAGCAGTTCTTC	CASSLGSRREEQFF
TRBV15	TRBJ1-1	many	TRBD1	TGTGCCACCAGCAGGCGGACAGGGAGCATGAACACTGAAGCTTTCTTT	CATSRRTGSMNTEAFF
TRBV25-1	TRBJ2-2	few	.	TGTGCCAGCAGCAGGGAGAATTCCGGGGAGCTGTTTTTT	CASSRENSGELFF
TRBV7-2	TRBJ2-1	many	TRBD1	TGTGCCAGCAGCTTAGCAGGCGGGACAGGGCCTGTGAATGAGCAGTTCTTC	CASSLAGGTGPVNEQFF
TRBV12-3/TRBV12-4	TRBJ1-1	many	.	TGTGCCAGCAGTTTTTCGCTGGTAGCTCGAACTGAAGCTTTCTTT	CASSFSLVARTEAFF
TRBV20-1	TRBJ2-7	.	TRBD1	TGCAGTGCCGGCGGGACGCAGGGGGCGCGCGAGGAGCAGTACTTC	CSAGGTQGAREEQYF
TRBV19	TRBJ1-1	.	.	TGTGCCAGTAGCCGGAGACCTGGCACTGAAGCTTTCTTT	CASSRRPGTEAFF
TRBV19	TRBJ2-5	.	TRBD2	TGTGCCAGTATCGGGCTAGCGGATGAGACCCAGTACTTC	CASIGLADETQYF
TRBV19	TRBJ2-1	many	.	TGTGCCAGTAGTAGTGTGAACAATGAGCAGTTCTTC	CASSSVNNEQFF
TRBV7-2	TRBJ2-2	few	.	TGTGCCAGCAGCTTAATGACAGCGAACACCGGGGAGCTGTTTTTT	CASSLMTANTGELFF
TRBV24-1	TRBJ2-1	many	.	TGTGCCACCAGTGATTTGCGAGCTTCGGGAGAGGATGAGCAGTTCTTC	CATSDLRASGEDEQFF
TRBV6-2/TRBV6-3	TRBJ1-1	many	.	TGTGCCAGCAGTACGGGTTGGGGCACTGAAGCTTTCTTT	CASSTGWGTEAFF
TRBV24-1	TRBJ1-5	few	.	TGTGCCACCAGTGGGGGGGAACAGGGCGTTCAGCCCCAGCATTTT	CATSGGEQGVQPQHF
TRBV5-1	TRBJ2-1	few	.	TGCGCCAGCAGCCTCGTTGGCTATGAGCAGTTCTTC	CASSLVGYEQFF
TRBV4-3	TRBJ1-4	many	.	TGCGCCAGCAGCCAAGCGGCCAGCTTTAATGAAAAACTGTTTTTT	CASSQAASFNEKLFF
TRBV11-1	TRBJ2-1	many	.	TGTGCCAGCAGCTTCCGGGACACCTACAATGAGCAGTTCTTC	CASSFRDTYNEQFF
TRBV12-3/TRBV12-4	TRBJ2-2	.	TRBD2	TGTGCCAGCAGTTTTCGGCTAGCGGGAGGCGAGGGGGAGCTGTTTTTT	CASSFRLAGGEGELFF
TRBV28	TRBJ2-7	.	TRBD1	TGTGCCAGCAGCTCCGGGACAGAGCCCTACGAGCAGTACTTC	CASSSGTEPYEQYF
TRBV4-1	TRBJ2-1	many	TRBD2	TGCGCCAGCAGCCCCGGACTAGCGGGAGGAGGGAATGAGCAGTTCTTC	CASSPGLAGGGNEQFF
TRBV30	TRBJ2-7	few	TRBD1	TGTGCCTACCGGGACAGGGGGAACTACGAGCAGTACTTC	CAYRDRGNYEQYF
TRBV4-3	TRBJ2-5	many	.	TGCGCCAGCAGCCATGACAGGTTTCAAGAGACCCAGTACTTC	CASSHDRFQETQYF
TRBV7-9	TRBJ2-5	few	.	TGTGCCAGCAGCGCCCGGCGGAGGGCCGCGGAGGAAGAGACCCAGTACTTC	CASSARRRAAEEETQYF
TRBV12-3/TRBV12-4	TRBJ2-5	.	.	TGTGCCAGCAGTTTAGACTGGGCAGGGGCAAAGTACTTC	CASSLDWAGAKYF
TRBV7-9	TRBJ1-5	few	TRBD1	TGTGCCAGCAGCATGACAGGGGACAATCAGCCCCAGCATTTT	CASSMTGDNQPQHF
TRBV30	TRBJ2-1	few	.	TGTGCCTGGAGCAGCCGGGGCTCTCGGGGCAATGAGCAGTTCTTC	CAWSSRGSRGNEQFF
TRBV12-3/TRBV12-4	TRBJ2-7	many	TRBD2	TGTGCCAGCAGTTTCATCTTGGGACTAGAAGCCTACGAGCAGTACTTC	CASSFILGLEAYEQYF
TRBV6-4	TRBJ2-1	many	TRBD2	TGTGCCAGCAGTGAGAGGGCTAGCGGGGCCGACAATGAGCAGTTCTTC	CASSERASGADNEQFF
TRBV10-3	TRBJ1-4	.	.	TGTGCCATCAGTGAAGTGCCGTCAACTAATGAAAAACTGTTTTTT	CAISEVPSTNEKLFF
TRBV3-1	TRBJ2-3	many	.	TGTGCCAGCAGCTGGCAGGCGAGAACAGATACGCAGTATTTT	CASSWQARTDTQYF
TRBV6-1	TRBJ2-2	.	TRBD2	TGTGCCAGCAGTGATCGACTAGCGGGAGTAAATCGGGAGCTGTTTTTT	CASSDRLAGVNRELFF
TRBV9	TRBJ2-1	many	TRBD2	TGTGCCAGCAGCGTAGATCCACTAGCGGGAGTAAGAGATGAGCAGTTCTTC	CASSVDPLAGVRDEQFF
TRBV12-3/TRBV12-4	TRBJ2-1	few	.	TGTGCCAGCAGGGGAGAGAGTTACAATGAGCAGTTCTTC	CASRGESYNEQFF
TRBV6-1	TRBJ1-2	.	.	.	CASSEPVGRGTGTF
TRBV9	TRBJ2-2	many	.	TGTGCCAGCAGCGTAGGGGTGGGGGCAGGATCGACCGGGGAGCTGTTTTTT	CASSVGVGAGSTGELFF
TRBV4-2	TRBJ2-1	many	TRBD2	TGTGCCAGCAGCGCAGCGGGGGCTCTCAATGAGCAGTTCTTC	CASSAAGALNEQFF
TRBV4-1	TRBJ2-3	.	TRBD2	TGCGCCAGCAGCCCCGTCCCCAGCGGGAGGACAGATACGCAGTATTTT	CASSPVPSGRTDTQYF